This T cell receptor (beta chain) was sequenced during a study of cytomegalovirus exposure and HLA in healthy donors. General study points: A highly shared variant cluster was judged a likely technical artifact.

The CDR3 is 15 residues long. The germline V and J ends were trimmed by 7 bases and 1 base, with 17 bases remaining between them. Germline V gene lookup returns CDR1 MDHEN and CDR2 SYDVKM. With 60 Vbeta and 13 Jbeta primers, the PCR was carried out. TCRdb keeps only in-frame clones here, not all; method: immunoSEQ multiplex PCR. Among about 170,000 clones listed, approximately 77% were seen once. Notes on this clone: What it binds is unknown.

This rearrangement joins TRBV28 to TRBJ2-7; D gene ambiguous. The TCR comes from a male donor in good health and CMV-seronegative. The sequenced sample consisted of PBMCs. The DNA for the CDR3 is TGTGCCAGCAAAAAACCCGGGTTTCCATCCTACGAGCAGTACTTC. This gives the protein CASKKPGFPSYEQYF.